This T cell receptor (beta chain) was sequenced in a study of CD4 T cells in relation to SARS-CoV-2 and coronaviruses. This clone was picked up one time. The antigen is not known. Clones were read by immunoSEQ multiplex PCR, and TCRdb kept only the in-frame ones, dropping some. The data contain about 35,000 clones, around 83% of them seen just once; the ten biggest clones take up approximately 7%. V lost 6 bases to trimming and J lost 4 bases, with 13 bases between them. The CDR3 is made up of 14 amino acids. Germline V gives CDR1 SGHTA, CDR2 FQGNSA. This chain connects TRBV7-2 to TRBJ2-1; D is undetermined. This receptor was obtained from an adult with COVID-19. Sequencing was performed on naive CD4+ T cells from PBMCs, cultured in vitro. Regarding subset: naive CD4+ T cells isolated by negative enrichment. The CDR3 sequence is CASRVWGSYNEQFF. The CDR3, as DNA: TGTGCCAGCAGGGTATGGGGATCTTACAATGAGCAGTTCTTC.